Listed below are T cell receptor beta chains from one sample, sequenced in a study of blood T cell repertoires in COVID-19. Here immunoSEQ multiplex PCR was the method, and the copy in TCRdb shows in-frame clones only, minus some. The data show about 200,000 clones, just under 90% seen once. The sequencing sample was made of peripheral blood. All receptors come from a man between 60 and 75 years old who had recovered from COVID-19. The CDR3 runs from the conserved cysteine through the conserved F or W.

v_call: TRBV3-1/TRBV3-2
j_call: TRBJ2-4
cdr3_aa: CASSTDPTGAKYF

v_call: TRBV5-1
j_call: TRBJ1-3
cdr3_aa: CASSSGGHSGNTIYF

v_call: TRBV5-1
j_call: TRBJ2-2
cdr3_aa: CASSWGQGYTGELFF

v_call: TRBV7-2
j_call: TRBJ2-2
cdr3_aa: CASSFSTDTGELFF

v_call: TRBV6-1
j_call: TRBJ1-3
cdr3_aa: CASSASYRTGGSGNTIYF

v_call: TRBV5-1
j_call: TRBJ1-1
cdr3_aa: CASSSTGSITEAFF

v_call: TRBV3-1/TRBV3-2
j_call: TRBJ2-1
cdr3_aa: CASSLLAGGIYNEQFF

v_call: TRBV7-8
j_call: TRBJ2-5
cdr3_aa: CASSLSWAGNQETQYF

v_call: TRBV19
j_call: TRBJ1-5
cdr3_aa: CASSIVDQPQHF

v_call: TRBV3-1/TRBV3-2
j_call: TRBJ2-3
cdr3_aa: CASSRTTSGHVGDTQYF

v_call: TRBV28
j_call: TRBJ2-7
cdr3_aa: CASSLQGYEQYF

v_call: TRBV11-3
j_call: TRBJ2-3
cdr3_aa: CASSSGIGPSKADTQYF

v_call: TRBV19
j_call: TRBJ2-7
cdr3_aa: CASTSGQGVSEQYF

v_call: TRBV28
j_call: TRBJ1-6
cdr3_aa: CASFSLGGNSPLHF

v_call: TRBV10-1
j_call: TRBJ1-5
cdr3_aa: CASSAGGWQPQHF

v_call: TRBV30
j_call: TRBJ2-7
cdr3_aa: CAGGPLAASYEQYF

v_call: TRBV5-1
j_call: TRBJ2-3
cdr3_aa: CASSLDAAVGTDTQYF